This note documents a single T cell receptor beta chain sequence. This clone appeared once. The specificity of this receptor is unknown. No much larger clone exists at a distance of one base, and base qualities are not known. This specimen belongs to a study of control samples from healthy donors and cancer patients (dated by TCRdb to 2018 to 2021). Library method: the immunoSEQ multiplex PCR assay. Drawn from immuneACCESS, this table holds only the in-frame rearrangements with V and J called that TCRdb kept. Clones are partly lost; checked studies trace under half to an unresolved V gene and leave the rest unexplained. For this sample there are around 200,000 clones; over 80% appear just once. Roughly 1.6% of the sample rests with the top ten. This clonotype originated in a man younger than 30 in good health. Sequencing was performed on blood.

Here the CDR3 is given as CASSQDKDRDTPLHF. The nucleotides are TGTGCCAGCAGCCAAGACAAGGACAGGGACACACCCCTCCACTTT. The receptor chain draws on TRBV4-2 and TRBJ1-6; the junction holds 8 bases that match TRBD1. The germline V gene yields LGHNA for CDR1 and YNFKEQ for CDR2. Germline trimming: 0 bases from V, 11 bases from J; junction bases outside gene matches: 6. The CDR3 measures 15 amino acids from cysteine to phenylalanine. The only DNA kept is the CDR3, 45 bases in frame from the first base.